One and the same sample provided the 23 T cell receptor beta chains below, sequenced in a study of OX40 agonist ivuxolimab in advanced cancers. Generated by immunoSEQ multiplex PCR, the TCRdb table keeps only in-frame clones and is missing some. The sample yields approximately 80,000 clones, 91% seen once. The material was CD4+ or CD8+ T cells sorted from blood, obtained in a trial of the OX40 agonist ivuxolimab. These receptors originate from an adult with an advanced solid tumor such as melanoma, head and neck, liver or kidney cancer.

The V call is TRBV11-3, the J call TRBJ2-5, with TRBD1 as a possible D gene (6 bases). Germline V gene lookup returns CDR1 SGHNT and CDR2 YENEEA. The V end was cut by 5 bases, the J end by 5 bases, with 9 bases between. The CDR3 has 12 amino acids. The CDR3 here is CASSPGVETQYF. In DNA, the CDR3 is TGTGCCAGCAGCCCAGGGGTGGAGACCCAGTACTTC.

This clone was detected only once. The CDR3, as DNA: TGTGCCAGCAGTTCTTACGTCCTGGACAGAAACTACAATGAGCAGTTCTTC. It specifies CASSSYVLDRNYNEQFF. The J gene is TRBJ2-1, the V gene TRBV28, with D maybe TRBD1 (6 bases). With 4 bases removed from V and 3 bases from J, the gap between germline ends came to 19 bases. CDR1 MDHEN and CDR2 SYDVKM come from the germline V gene. This CDR3 has 17 amino acids.

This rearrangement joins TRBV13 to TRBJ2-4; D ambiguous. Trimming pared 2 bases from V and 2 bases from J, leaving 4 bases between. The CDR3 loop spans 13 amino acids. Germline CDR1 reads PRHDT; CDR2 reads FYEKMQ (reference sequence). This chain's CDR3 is CASSLNTKNIQYF. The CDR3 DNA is TGTGCCAGCAGCTTAAATACCAAAAACATTCAGTACTTC.

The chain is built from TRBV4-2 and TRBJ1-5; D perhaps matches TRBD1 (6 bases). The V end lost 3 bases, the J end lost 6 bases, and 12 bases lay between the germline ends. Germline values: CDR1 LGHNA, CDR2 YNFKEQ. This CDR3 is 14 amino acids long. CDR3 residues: CASSQETGFQPQHF. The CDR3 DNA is TGTGCCAGCAGCCAGGAAACAGGGTTTCAGCCCCAGCATTTT.

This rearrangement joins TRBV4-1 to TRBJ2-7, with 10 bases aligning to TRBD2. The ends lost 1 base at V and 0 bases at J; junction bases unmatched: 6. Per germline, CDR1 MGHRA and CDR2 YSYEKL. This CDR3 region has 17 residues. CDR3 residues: CASSQVLAGDVSYEQYF. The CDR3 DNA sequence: TGCGCCAGCAGCCAAGTCCTAGCGGGGGACGTCTCCTACGAGCAGTACTTC.

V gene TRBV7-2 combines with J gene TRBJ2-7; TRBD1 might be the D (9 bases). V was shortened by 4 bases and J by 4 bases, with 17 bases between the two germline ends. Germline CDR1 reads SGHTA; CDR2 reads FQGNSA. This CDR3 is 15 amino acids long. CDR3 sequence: CASSSGGTGMYEQYV. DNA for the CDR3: TGTGCCAGCAGCTCGGGAGGGACAGGGATGTACGAGCAGTACGTC.

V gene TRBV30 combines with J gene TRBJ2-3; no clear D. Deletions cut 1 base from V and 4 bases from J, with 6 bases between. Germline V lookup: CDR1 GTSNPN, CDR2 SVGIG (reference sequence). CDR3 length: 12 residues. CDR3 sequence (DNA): TGTGCCTGGAGTGGCACAGCAGATACGCAGTATTTT. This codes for CAWSGTADTQYF.

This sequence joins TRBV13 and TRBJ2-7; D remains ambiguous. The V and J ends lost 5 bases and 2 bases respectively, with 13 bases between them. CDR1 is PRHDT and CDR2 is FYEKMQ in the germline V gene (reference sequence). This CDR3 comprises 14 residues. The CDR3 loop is CASSTSITTYEQYF. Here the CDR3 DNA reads TGTGCCAGCAGCACCTCTATAACCACCTACGAGCAGTACTTC.

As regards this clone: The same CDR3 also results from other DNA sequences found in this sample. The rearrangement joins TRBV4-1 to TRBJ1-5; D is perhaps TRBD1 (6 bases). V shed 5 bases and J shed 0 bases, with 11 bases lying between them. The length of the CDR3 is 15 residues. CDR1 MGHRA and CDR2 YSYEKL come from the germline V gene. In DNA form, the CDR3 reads TGCGCCAGCAGCACCCGGGACAATAGCAATCAGCCCCAGCATTTT. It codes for CASSTRDNSNQPQHF.

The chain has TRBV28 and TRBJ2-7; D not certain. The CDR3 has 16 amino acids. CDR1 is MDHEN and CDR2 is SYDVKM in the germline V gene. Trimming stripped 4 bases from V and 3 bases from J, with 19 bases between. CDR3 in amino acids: CASSSLGYRPNYEQYF. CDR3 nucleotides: TGTGCCAGCAGTTCTCTTGGGTATAGACCGAACTACGAGCAGTACTTC.

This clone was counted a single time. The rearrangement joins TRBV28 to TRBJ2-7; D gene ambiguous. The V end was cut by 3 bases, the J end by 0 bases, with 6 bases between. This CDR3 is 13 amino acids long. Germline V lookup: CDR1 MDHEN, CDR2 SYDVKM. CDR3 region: CASSFVNSYEQYF. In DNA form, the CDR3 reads TGTGCCAGCAGTTTCGTGAACTCCTACGAGCAGTACTTC.

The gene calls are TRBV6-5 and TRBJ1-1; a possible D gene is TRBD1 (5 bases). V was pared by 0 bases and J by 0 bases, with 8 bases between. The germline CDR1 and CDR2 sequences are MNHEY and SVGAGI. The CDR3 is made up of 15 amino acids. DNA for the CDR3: TGTGCCAGCAGTTACTCATTGGGACTGAACACTGAAGCTTTCTTT. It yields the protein CASSYSLGLNTEAFF.

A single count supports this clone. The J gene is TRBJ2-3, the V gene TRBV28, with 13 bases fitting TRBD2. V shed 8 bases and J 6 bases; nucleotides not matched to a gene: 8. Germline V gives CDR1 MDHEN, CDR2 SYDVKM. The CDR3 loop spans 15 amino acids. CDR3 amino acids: CASLGLAGVGDTQYF. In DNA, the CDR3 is TGTGCCAGCCTCGGACTAGCGGGAGTTGGGGATACGCAGTATTTT.

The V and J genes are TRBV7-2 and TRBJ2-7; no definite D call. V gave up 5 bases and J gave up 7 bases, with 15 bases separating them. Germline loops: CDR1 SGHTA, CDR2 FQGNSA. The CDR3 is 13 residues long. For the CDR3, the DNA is TGTGCCAGCAGCCTCTGGGTGGCGCGAGAGCAGTACTTC. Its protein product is CASSLWVAREQYF.

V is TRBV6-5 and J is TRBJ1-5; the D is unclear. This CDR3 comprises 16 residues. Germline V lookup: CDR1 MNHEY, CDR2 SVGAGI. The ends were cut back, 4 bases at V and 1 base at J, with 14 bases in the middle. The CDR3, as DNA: TGTGCCAGCAGTTCGGGCCTGGTGGTGAGCAATCAGCCCCAGCATTTT. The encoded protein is CASSSGLVVSNQPQHF.

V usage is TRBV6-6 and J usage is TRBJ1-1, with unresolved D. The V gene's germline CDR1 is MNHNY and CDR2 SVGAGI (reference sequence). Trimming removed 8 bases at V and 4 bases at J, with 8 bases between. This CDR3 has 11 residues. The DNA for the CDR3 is TGTGCCAGCGGGGTGGGCACTGAAGCTTTCTTT. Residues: CASGVGTEAFF.

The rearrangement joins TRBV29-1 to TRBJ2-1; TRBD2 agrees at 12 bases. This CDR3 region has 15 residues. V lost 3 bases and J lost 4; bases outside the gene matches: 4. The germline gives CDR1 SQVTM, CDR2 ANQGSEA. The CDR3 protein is CSVELLAGGYNEQFF. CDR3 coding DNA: TGCAGCGTTGAGTTACTAGCGGGAGGTTACAATGAGCAGTTCTTC.

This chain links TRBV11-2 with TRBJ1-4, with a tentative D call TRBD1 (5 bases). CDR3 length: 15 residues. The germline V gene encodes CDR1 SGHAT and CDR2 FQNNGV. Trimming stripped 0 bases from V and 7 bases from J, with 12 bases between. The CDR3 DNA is TGTGCCAGCAGCTTAGATGCCAGGGTAACTGAAAAACTGTTTTTT. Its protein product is CASSLDARVTEKLFF. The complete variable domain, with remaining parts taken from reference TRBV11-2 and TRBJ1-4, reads EAGVAQSPRYKIIEKRQSVAFWCNPISGHATLYWYQQILGQGPKLLIQFQNNGVVDDSQLPKDRFSAERLKGVDSTLKIQPAKLEDSAVYLCASSLDARVTEKLFFGSGTQLSVL.

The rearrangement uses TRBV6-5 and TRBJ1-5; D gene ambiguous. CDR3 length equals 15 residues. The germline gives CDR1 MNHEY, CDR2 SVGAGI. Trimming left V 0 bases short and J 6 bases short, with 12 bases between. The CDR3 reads CASSYSRESIQPQHF. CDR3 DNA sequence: TGTGCCAGCAGTTACTCGCGGGAGTCTATTCAGCCCCAGCATTTT.

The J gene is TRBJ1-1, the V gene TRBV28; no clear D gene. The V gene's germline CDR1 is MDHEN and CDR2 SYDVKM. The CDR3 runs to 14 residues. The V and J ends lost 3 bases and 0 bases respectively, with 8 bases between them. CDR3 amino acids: CASSFRLLNTEAFF. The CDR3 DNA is TGTGCCAGCAGTTTCAGGCTTCTGAACACTGAAGCTTTCTTT.

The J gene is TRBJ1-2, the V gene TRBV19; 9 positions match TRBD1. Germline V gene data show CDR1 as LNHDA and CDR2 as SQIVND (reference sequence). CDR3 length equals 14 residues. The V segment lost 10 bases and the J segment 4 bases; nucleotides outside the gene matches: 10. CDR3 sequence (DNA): TGTGCCACCGAGCCGGGACAGGGATTCTATGGCTACACCTTC. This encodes CATEPGQGFYGYTF.

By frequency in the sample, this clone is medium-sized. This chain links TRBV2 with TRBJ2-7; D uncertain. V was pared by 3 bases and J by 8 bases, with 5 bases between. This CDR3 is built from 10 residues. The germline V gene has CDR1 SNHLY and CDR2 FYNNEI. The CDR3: CASSEMQQYV. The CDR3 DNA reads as TGTGCCAGCAGTGAGATGCAGCAGTACGTC.

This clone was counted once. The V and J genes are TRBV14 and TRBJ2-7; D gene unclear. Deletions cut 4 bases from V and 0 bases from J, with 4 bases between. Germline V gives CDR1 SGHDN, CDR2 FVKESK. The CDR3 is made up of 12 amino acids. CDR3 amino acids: CASSLSSYEQYF. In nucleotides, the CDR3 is TGTGCCAGCAGCCTGTCCTCCTACGAGCAGTACTTC.